Below are 20 T cell receptor beta chains sequenced from a single sample in a study of shared T cell receptors in the human thymus. Sequencing used immunoSEQ multiplex PCR; TCRdb keeps in-frame clones, though not all of them. The sample lists 700,000 to 750,000 clones; roughly 85% were seen once. These records were also assigned to another study, of human thymus T cells.

Sequences were obtained from thymocytes. The receptor set was obtained from a girl under three years old with a congenital heart defect.

The chain links TRBV19 to TRBJ1-5, with 7 bases matching TRBD1. The V gene end was trimmed by 2 bases and the J gene end by 2 bases; junction bases not matched to a gene: 6. Germline lookup yields CDR1 LNHDA and CDR2 SQIVND (reference sequence). The CDR3 consists of 16 residues. CDR3 loop: CASSIPTGDGNQPQHF. The CDR3 region has the DNA TGTGCCAGTAGTATACCCACAGGGGACGGCAATCAGCCCCAGCATTTT.

This chain links TRBV14 with TRBJ1-4; TRBD1 matches at 10 bases. The CDR3 is made up of 22 amino acids. The V gene end was trimmed by 0 bases and the J gene end by 8 bases; junction bases not matched to a gene: 24. Germline V gives CDR1 SGHDN, CDR2 FVKESK. CDR3 bases: TGTGCCAGCAGCCAAGATAGCGACACACTACTAACCGGGACAGGGGAAGGGGAAAAACTGTTTTTT. The encoded protein is CASSQDSDTLLTGTGEGEKLFF.

The chain combines TRBV11-2 with TRBJ1-1; perhaps TRBD1 as D (6 bases). The CDR3 loop spans 14 amino acids. V was clipped by 5 bases and J by 5 bases, with 15 bases between them. Germline loops: CDR1 SGHAT, CDR2 FQNNGV. The CDR3 loop reads CASSPRGGRTEAFF. The CDR3, as DNA: TGTGCCAGCAGCCCTCGGGGGGGCAGGACTGAAGCTTTCTTT.

This clone was detected only a few times. The chain links TRBV29-1 to TRBJ2-3; 7 bases align to TRBD2. Germline CDR1 is SQVTM and CDR2 is ANQGSEA. The V segment lost 1 base and the J segment 6 bases; nucleotides outside the gene matches: 4. The CDR3 loop spans 13 amino acids. In nucleotides, the CDR3 is TGCAGCGTTGAAGGGCCCGGGGGGGATACGCAGTATTTT. It yields the protein CSVEGPGGDTQYF.

The rearrangement links TRBV4-1 to TRBJ1-6; 7 bases are shared with TRBD1. The V gene's germline CDR1 is MGHRA and CDR2 YSYEKL. The CDR3 sequence is 15 residues long. The trim removed 3 bases at V and 8 bases at J, leaving 7 bases unmatched. The CDR3 DNA follows: TGCGCCAGCAGCCAGTTGACAGGGCAGCATTCACCCCTCCACTTT. It yields the protein CASSQLTGQHSPLHF.

The chain employs TRBV10-3 and TRBJ2-6; 7 bases map to TRBD1. CDR3 length: 15 amino acids. V shed 4 bases and J 2 bases; nucleotides not matched to a gene: 2. Germline-derived CDR1 and CDR2 are ENHRY and SYGVKD. CDR3 in DNA: TGTGCCATCAGTGTCCAGGGGGCTGGGGCCAACGTCCTGACTTTC. This translates into CAISVQGAGANVLTF.

The rearrangement links TRBV5-4 to TRBJ2-3, with D possibly matching TRBD1 (5 bases). V was clipped by 0 bases and J by 0 bases, with 17 bases between them. Germline V gives CDR1 SGHNT, CDR2 YYREEE (reference sequence). CDR3 length: 18 residues. As DNA, the CDR3 is TGTGCCAGCAGCTTGGACGGGTATGGGGCAGCCAGCACAGATACGCAGTATTTT. Translating gives CASSLDGYGAASTDTQYF.

This chain links TRBV7-9 with TRBJ1-2, with a possible D match to TRBD1 (6 bases). The CDR3 runs to 16 residues. V was shortened by 4 bases and J by 4 bases, with 19 bases between the two germline ends. Germline V gives CDR1 SEHNR, CDR2 FQNEAQ (reference sequence). The CDR3 is CASSSPGEGGTYGYTF. The CDR3 region has the DNA TGTGCCAGCAGCTCGCCGGGGGAGGGGGGTACCTATGGCTACACCTTC.

V gene TRBV7-6 combines with J gene TRBJ2-3; 7 bases are a match to TRBD1. V was pared by 5 bases and J by 2 bases, with 10 bases of the junction left unmatched. Germline assignment: CDR1 SGHVS and CDR2 FNYEAQ. The CDR3 totals 16 residues. CDR3 DNA: TGTGCCAGCAGCCCGGGACAGCCCACACACACAGATACGCAGTATTTT. It is translated as CASSPGQPTHTDTQYF.

This chain joins TRBV5-6 and TRBJ2-3; D possibly corresponds to TRBD2 (7 bases). The CDR3 contains 16 residues. CDR1 is SGHDT, CDR2 YYEEEE, per germline. V was clipped by 4 bases and J by 3 bases, with 18 bases between them. In nucleotides, the CDR3 is TGTGCCAGCAGCCCTCGTCGCGGGGGCACAACAGATACGCAGTATTTT. It translates to CASSPRRGGTTDTQYF.

This clone was recorded once. J is TRBJ2-3 and V is TRBV28, with 11 bases identical to TRBD2. J was trimmed by 2 bases and V by 6 bases; bases with no gene match: 4. The CDR3 sequence is 15 residues long. The V gene's germline CDR1 is MDHEN and CDR2 SYDVKM. CDR3 sequence: CASRLAGGNTDTQYF. CDR3 coding DNA: TGTGCCAGCAGATTAGCGGGGGGGAACACAGATACGCAGTATTTT.

The chain carries TRBV19 and TRBJ1-2; D ambiguous. This CDR3 contains 11 residues. V lost 7 bases and J 0 bases, leaving 3 bases between the germline ends. CDR1 and CDR2 (germline): LNHDA, SQIVND (reference sequence). The CDR3 bases are TGTGCCAGTACAACTAACTATGGCTACACCTTC. Amino acids: CASTTNYGYTF.

The chain joins TRBV10-3 to TRBJ2-4; D perhaps matches TRBD1 (5 bases). Germline-derived CDR1 and CDR2 are ENHRY and SYGVKD. Trimming stripped 0 bases from V and 7 bases from J, with 19 bases between. CDR3 length: 17 amino acids. The CDR3 reads CAISESNQAGFGNIQYF. CDR3 in DNA: TGTGCCATCAGTGAGTCGAATCAGGCAGGGTTTGGGAACATTCAGTACTTC.

CDR3 nucleotides: TGTGCCAGCAGCTTAAACCGAGTCCCGGAGACTAATGAAAAACTGTTTTTT. Protein sequence: CASSLNRVPETNEKLFF. The rearrangement joins TRBV7-8 to TRBJ1-4, with D unclear. Germline V lookup: CDR1 SGHVS, CDR2 FQNEAQ. The CDR3 has 17 amino acids. The germline V and J ends were trimmed by 2 bases and 2 bases, with 15 bases remaining between them.

The genes are TRBV5-6 and TRBJ1-1; 10 positions match TRBD1. Germline CDR1 is SGHDT and CDR2 is YYEEEE. The CDR3 is 18 residues long. V was pared by 3 bases and J by 6 bases, with 17 bases of the junction left unmatched. The CDR3 sequence is CASSSSSPGQGRPAEAFF. In nucleotides, the CDR3 is TGTGCCAGCAGCTCATCTTCTCCGGGACAGGGGAGACCGGCTGAAGCTTTCTTT.

This chain links TRBV27 with TRBJ1-6; TRBD1 matches 7 bases. This CDR3 comprises 15 residues. With V trimmed by 6 bases and J by 9 bases, 11 bases remained unmatched. In germline, CDR1 is MNHEY, CDR2 SMNVEV (reference sequence). CDR3 protein: CASRTTGVWGSPLHF. DNA of the CDR3: TGTGCCAGCAGGACAACAGGGGTGTGGGGTTCACCCCTCCACTTT.

The rearrangement links TRBV5-1 to TRBJ1-6; D gene unclear. This CDR3 is built from 15 residues. Germline CDR1 is SGHRS and CDR2 is YFSETQ. The V end lost 2 bases, the J end lost 6 bases, and 12 bases lay between the germline ends. The CDR3 loop is CASSFGQARNSPLHF. CDR3 DNA: TGCGCCAGCAGCTTCGGTCAGGCCCGTAATTCACCCCTCCACTTT.

The V gene is TRBV9, the J gene TRBJ1-2, with TRBD1 matching 7 bases. CDR1 and CDR2 from the germline V gene are SGDLS and YYNGEE. This CDR3 has 17 amino acids. The junction had 10 bases not matched to a gene; V was cut back by 2 bases and J by 0 bases. CDR3 residues: CASSVRRGRFSNYGYTF. In nucleotides, the CDR3 is TGTGCCAGCAGCGTTAGAAGGGGGCGCTTTTCTAACTATGGCTACACCTTC.

A few counts support this clone. CDR3 bases: TGTGCCAGTGGCCGAGGGGGCCGGACTGAAGCTTTCTTT. Residues: CASGRGGRTEAFF. V usage is TRBV19 and J usage is TRBJ1-1, with 7 bases lining up with TRBD1. Germline V gives CDR1 LNHDA, CDR2 SQIVND (reference sequence). After removal of 8 bases from V and 5 bases from J, the junction contained 8 bases not matched to a gene. This CDR3 contains 13 residues.

About this clone: One end of the junction is discordant with germline, which a read error may explain. Other DNA sequences in the same sample also yield this CDR3. This chain uses TRBV28 with TRBJ1-6; D not certain. The CDR3 is 17 residues long. The germline V gene has CDR1 MDHEN and CDR2 SYDVKM. CDR3: CASSLPRGQAYNSPLHF. The CDR3 nucleotides are TGTGCCAGCAGTTTACCTCGAGGGCAGGCCTATAATTCCCCCCTCCACTTT.